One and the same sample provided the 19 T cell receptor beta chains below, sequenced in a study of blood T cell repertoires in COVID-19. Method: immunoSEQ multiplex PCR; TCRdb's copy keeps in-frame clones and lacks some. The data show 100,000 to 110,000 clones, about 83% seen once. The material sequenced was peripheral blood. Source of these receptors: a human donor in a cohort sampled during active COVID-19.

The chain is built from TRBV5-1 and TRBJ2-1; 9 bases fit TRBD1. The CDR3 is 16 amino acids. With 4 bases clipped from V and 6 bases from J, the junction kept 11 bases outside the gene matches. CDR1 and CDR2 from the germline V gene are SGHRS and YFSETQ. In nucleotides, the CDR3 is TGCGCCAGCAGCGAGAGCCCGGGACAGGGAACCAATGAGCAGTTCTTC. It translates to CASSESPGQGTNEQFF.

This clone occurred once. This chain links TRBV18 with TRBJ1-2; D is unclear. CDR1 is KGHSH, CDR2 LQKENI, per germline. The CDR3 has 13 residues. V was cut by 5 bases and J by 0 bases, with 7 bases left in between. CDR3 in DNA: TGTGCCAGCTCAGGCCAGGCTAACTATGGCTACACCTTC. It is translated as CASSGQANYGYTF.

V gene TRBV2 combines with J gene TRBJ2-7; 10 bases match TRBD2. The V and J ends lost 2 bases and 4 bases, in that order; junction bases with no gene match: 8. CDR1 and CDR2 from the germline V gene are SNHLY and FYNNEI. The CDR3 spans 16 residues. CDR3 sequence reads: CASSEWVAGGQYEQYF. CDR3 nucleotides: TGTGCCAGCAGTGAATGGGTAGCGGGAGGCCAGTACGAGCAGTACTTC.

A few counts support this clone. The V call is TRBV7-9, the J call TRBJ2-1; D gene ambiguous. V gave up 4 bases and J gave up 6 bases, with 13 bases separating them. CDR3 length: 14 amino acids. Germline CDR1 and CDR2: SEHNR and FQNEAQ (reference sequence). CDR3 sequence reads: CASSSRVTGNEQFF. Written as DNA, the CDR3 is TGTGCCAGCAGCTCCCGGGTGACGGGCAATGAGCAGTTCTTC.

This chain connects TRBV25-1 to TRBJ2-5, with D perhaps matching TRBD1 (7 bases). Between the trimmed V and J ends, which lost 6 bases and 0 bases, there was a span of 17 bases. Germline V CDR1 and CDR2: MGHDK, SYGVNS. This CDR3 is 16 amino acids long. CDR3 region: CASSADRAGYQETQYF. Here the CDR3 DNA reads TGTGCCAGCAGCGCCGACAGGGCGGGGTACCAAGAGACCCAGTACTTC.

The CDR3 loop reads CASGRRSNGRLNEQYF. In DNA, the CDR3 is TGTGCCAGCGGGAGAAGGTCGAACGGGAGACTGAACGAGCAGTACTTC. J is TRBJ2-7 and V is TRBV27, with a possible D match to TRBD2 (6 bases). The CDR3 has 16 amino acids. The ends were cut back, 8 bases at V and 5 bases at J, with 25 bases in the middle. Per germline, CDR1 MNHEY and CDR2 SMNVEV (reference sequence).

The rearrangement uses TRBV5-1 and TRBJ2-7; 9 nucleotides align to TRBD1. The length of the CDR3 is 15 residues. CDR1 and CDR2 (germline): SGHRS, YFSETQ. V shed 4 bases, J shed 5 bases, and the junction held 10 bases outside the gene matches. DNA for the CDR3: TGCGCCAGCAGCCCACTGACAGGGGGTCAGCACGAGCAGTACTTC. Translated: CASSPLTGGQHEQYF.

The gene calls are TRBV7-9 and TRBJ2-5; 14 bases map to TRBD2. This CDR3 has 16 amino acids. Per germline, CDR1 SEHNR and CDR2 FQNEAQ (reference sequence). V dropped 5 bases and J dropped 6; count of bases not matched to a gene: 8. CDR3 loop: CASSEIRTSGRQTQYF. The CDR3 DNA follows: TGTGCCAGCAGCGAGATAAGGACTAGCGGGAGGCAGACCCAGTACTTC. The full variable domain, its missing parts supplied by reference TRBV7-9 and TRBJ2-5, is DTGVSQNPRHKITKRGQNVTFRCDPISEHNRLYWYRQTLGQGPEFLTYFQNEAQLEKSRLLSDRFSAERPKGSFSTLEIQRTEQGDSAMYLCASSEIRTSGRQTQYFGPGTRLLVL.

DNA of the CDR3: TGTGCCAGCAGCCCTAGAGAGGACAGGGAGGACAATGAGCAGTTCTTC. The encoded protein is CASSPREDREDNEQFF. The V and J genes are TRBV14 and TRBJ2-1; TRBD1 agrees at 8 bases. V lost 4 bases to trimming and J lost 5 bases; unmatched junction nucleotides: 10. Germline-derived CDR1 and CDR2 are SGHDN and FVKESK. The CDR3 loop spans 16 amino acids. Supplemented by reference TRBV14 and TRBJ2-1, the full variable domain reads EAGVTQFPSHSVIEKGQTVTLRCDPISGHDNLYWYRRVMGKEIKFLLHFVKESKQDESGMPNNRFLAERTGGTYSTLKVQPAELEDSGVYFCASSPREDREDNEQFFGPGTRLTVL.

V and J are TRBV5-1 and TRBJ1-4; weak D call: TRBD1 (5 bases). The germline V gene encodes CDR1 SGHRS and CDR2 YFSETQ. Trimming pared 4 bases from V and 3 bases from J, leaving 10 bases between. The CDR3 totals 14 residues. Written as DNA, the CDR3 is TGCGCCAGCAGCACGACAGTCGCTAATGAAAAACTGTTTTTT. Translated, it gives CASSTTVANEKLFF. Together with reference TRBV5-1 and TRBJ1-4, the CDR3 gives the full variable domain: KAGVTQTPRYLIKTRGQQVTLSCSPISGHRSVSWYQQTPGQGLQFLFEYFSETQRNKGNFPGRFSGRQFSNSRSEMNVSTLELGDSALYLCASSTTVANEKLFFGSGTQLSVL.

DNA for the CDR3: TGTGCCAGCAGTCGGGAAGCCGCCTACGAGCAGTACTTC. Its protein is CASSREAAYEQYF. V is TRBV2 and J is TRBJ2-7, with D perhaps matching TRBD2 (5 bases). The CDR3 runs 13 residues. Trimming took off 5 bases at V and 2 bases at J, with 10 bases between the two ends. Germline V CDR1 and CDR2: SNHLY, FYNNEI.

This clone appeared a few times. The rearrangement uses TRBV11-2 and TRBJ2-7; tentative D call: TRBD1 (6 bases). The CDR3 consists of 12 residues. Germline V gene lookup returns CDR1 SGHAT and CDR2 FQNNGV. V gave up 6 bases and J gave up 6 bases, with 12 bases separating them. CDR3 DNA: TGTGCCAGCAGTCAGACAGGCATCGAGCAGTACTTC. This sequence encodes CASSQTGIEQYF.

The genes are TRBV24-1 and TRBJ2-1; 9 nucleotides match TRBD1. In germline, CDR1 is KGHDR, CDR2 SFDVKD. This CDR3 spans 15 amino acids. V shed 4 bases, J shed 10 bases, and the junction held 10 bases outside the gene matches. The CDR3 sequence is CATSDSSGTGREQFF. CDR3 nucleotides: TGTGCCACCAGTGACTCTTCCGGGACAGGGCGCGAGCAGTTCTTC.

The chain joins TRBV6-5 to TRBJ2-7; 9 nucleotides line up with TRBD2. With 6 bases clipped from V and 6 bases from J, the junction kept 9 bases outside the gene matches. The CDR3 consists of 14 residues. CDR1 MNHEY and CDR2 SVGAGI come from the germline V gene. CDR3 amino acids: CASRGAGGLLEQYF. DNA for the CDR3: TGTGCCAGCAGAGGAGCGGGGGGCCTCCTCGAGCAGTACTTC.

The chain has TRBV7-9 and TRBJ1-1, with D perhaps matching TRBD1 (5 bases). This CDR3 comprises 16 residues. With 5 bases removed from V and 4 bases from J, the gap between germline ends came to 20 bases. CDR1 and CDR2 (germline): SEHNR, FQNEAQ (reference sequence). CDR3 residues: CASSTIMRGAITEAFF. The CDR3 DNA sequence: TGTGCCAGCAGCACCATAATGCGGGGCGCGATCACTGAAGCTTTCTTT.

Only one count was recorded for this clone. In nucleotides, the CDR3 is TGTGCCAGTAGTATCGGAGGACTAGCGGGATGGGCAGATACGCAGTATTTT. It encodes CASSIGGLAGWADTQYF. The V call is TRBV19, the J call TRBJ2-3, with 12 bases lining up with TRBD2. V was pared by 3 bases and J by 4 bases, with 8 bases of the junction left unmatched. This CDR3 contains 17 residues. CDR1 is LNHDA and CDR2 is SQIVND in the germline V gene (reference sequence).

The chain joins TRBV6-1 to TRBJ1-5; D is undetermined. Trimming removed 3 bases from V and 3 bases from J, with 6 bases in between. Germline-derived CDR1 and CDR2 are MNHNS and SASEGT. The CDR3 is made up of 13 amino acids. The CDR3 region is CASSEGVNQPQHF. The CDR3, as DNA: TGTGCCAGCAGTGAGGGAGTCAATCAGCCCCAGCATTTT.

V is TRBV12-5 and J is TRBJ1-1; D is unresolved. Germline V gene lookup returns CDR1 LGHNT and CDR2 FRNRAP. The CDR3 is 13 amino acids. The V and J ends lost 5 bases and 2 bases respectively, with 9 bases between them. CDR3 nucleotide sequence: TGTGCTAGTGGTCACACATCAAACACTGAAGCTTTCTTT. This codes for CASGHTSNTEAFF.

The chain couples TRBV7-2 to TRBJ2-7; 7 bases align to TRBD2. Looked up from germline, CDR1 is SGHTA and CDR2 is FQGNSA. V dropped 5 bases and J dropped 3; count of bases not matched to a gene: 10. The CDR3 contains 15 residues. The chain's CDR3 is CASSRNLGGGYEQYF. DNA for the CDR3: TGTGCCAGCAGCCGCAACTTGGGGGGGGGCTACGAGCAGTACTTC. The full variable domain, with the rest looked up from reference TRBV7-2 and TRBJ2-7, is GAGVSQSPSNKVTEKGKDVELRCDPISGHTALYWYRQSLGQGLEFLIYFQGNSAPDKSGLPSDRFSAERTGGSVSTLTIQRTQQEDSAVYLCASSRNLGGGYEQYFGPGTRLTVT.